Here is one T cell receptor beta chain with its context. Profiled with immunoSEQ multiplex PCR; TCRdb holds only in-frame clones, not every one. The profile shows about 250,000 clones, about 80% of them singletons. The germline V gene has CDR1 LGHNA and CDR2 YSLEER. V lost 4 bases to trimming and J lost 6 bases, with 15 bases between them. The CDR3 spans 14 residues. The source of the sample is a study of blood T cell repertoires in COVID-19. The sample taken for sequencing was peripheral blood. The TCR sequence derives from an elderly woman with acute or convalescent COVID-19. V and J are TRBV4-3 and TRBJ1-2, with D possibly TRBD1 on 6 matching bases. This CDR3 is CASSRTFGTHGYTF. CDR3 bases: TGCGCCAGCAGCCGGACTTTTGGGACACATGGCTACACCTTC.